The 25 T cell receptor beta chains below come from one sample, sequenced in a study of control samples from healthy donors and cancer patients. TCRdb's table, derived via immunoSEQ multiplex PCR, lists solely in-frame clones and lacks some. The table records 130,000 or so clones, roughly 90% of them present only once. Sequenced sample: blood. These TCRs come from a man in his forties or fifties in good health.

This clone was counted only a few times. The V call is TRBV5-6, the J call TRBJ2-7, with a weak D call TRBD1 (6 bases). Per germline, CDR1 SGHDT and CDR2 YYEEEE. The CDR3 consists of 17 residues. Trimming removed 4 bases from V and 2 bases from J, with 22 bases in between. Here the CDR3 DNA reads TGTGCCAGCAGCATAAAGACAGGAAGTAGGTTCGCCTACGAGCAGTACTTC. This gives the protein CASSIKTGSRFAYEQYF.

The CDR3 coding sequence is TGTGCCAGTAGTATTCCAAGCGGGGGGTCAGATACGCAGTATTTT. This gives the protein CASSIPSGGSDTQYF. The chain uses TRBV19 and TRBJ2-3; TRBD2 agrees at 9 bases. There are 15 residues in the CDR3. V gave up 3 bases and J gave up 4 bases; unmatched junction bases: 5. Germline CDR1 LNHDA, CDR2 SQIVND (reference sequence).

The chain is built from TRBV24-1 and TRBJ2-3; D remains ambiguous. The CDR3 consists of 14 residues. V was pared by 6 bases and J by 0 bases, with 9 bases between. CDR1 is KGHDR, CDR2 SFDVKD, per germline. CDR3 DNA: TGTGCCACCAGTTCGGTCGCTAGCACAGATACGCAGTATTTT. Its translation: CATSSVASTDTQYF.

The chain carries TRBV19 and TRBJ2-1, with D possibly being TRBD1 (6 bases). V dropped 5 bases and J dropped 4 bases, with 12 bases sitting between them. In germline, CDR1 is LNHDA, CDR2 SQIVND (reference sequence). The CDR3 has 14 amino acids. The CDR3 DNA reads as TGTGCCAGTAGTCCCGTGACAGGATACAATGAGCAGTTCTTC. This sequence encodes CASSPVTGYNEQFF.

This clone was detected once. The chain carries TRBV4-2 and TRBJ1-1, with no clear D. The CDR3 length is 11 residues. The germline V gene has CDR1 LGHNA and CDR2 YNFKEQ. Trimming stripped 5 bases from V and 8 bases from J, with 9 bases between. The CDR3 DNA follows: TGTGCCAGCAGCGCAGGTCCCGAAGCTTTCTTT. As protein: CASSAGPEAFF.

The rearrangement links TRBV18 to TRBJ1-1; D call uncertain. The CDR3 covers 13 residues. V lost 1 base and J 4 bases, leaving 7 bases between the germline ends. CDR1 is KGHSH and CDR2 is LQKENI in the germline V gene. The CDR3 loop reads CASSPQKGTEAFF. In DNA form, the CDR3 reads TGTGCCAGCTCACCACAAAAGGGCACTGAAGCTTTCTTT.

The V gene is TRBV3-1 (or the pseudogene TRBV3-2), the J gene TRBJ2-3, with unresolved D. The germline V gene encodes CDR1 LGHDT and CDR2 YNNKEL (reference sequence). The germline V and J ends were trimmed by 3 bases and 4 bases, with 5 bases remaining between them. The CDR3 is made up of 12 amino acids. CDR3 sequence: CASSHIADTQYF. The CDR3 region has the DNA TGTGCCAGCAGCCACATAGCAGATACGCAGTATTTT.

CDR3 protein: CASSEHRGSSGNTIYF. For the CDR3, the DNA is TGTGCCAGCAGTGAACACAGGGGGAGCTCTGGAAACACCATATATTTT. The chain uses TRBV6-1 and TRBJ1-3, with 8 bases that match TRBD1. J gave up 0 bases and V 2 bases, and 3 bases lay outside the gene matches. Germline values: CDR1 MNHNS, CDR2 SASEGT. The CDR3 sequence is 16 residues long.

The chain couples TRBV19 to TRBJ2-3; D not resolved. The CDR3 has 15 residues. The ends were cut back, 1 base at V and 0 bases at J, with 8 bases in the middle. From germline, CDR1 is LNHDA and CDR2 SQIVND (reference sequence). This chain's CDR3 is CASSIGSHSTDTQYF. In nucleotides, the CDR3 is TGTGCCAGTAGTATAGGGAGCCATAGCACAGATACGCAGTATTTT.

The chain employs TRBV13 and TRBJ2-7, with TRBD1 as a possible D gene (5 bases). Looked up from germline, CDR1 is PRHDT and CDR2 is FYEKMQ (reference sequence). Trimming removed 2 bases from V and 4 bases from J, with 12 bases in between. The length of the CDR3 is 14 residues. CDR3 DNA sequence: TGTGCCAGCAGCTTAAGGGGAAATCATTACGAGCAGTACTTC. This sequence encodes CASSLRGNHYEQYF.

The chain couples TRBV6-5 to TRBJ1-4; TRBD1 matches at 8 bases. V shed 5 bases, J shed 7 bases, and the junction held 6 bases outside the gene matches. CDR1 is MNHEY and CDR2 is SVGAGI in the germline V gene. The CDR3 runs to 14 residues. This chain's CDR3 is CASSKDRESEKLFF. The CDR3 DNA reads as TGTGCCAGCAGTAAGGACAGGGAGAGTGAAAAACTGTTTTTT.

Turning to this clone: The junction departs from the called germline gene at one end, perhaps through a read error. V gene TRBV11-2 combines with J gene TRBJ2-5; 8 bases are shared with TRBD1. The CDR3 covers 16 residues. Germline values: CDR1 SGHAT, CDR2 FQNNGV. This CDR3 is CAGSFGGNRGQETQYF. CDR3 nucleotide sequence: TGTGCCGGCAGCTTTGGTGGAAACAGGGGGCAAGAGACCCAGTACTTC.

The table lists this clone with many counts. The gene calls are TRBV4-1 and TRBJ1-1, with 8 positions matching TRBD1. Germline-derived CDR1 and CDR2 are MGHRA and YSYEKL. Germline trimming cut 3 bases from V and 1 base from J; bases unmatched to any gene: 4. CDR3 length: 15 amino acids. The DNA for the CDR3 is TGCGCCAGCAGCCACGCGGGACAGGCGAACACTGAAGCTTTCTTT. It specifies CASSHAGQANTEAFF.

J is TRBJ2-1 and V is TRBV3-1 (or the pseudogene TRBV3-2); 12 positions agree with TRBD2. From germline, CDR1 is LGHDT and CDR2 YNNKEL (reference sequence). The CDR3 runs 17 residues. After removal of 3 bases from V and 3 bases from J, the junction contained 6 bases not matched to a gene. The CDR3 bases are TGTGCCAGCAGCCAGGGGCTAGCGGGGGGGCGCTACAATGAGCAGTTCTTC. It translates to CASSQGLAGGRYNEQFF.

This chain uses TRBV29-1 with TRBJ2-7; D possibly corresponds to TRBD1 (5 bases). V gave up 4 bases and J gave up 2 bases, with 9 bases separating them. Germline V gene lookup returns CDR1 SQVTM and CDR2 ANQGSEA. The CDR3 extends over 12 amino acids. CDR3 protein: CSVGTPTYEQYF. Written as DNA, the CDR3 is TGCAGCGTTGGGACACCTACCTACGAGCAGTACTTC.

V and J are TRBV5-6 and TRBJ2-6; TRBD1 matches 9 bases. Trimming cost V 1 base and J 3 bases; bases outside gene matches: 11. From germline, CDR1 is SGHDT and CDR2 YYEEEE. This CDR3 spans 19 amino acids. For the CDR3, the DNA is TGTGCCAGCAGCTTGAGGTCTACAGGGGGCTTTCGTGGGGCCAACGTCCTGACTTTC. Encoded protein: CASSLRSTGGFRGANVLTF.

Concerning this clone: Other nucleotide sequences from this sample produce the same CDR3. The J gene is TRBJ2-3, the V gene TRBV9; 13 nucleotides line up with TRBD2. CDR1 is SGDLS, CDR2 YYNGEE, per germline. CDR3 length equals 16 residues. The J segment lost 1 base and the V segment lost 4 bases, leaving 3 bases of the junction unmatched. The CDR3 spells CASSPGTSGGTDTQYF. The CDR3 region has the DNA TGTGCCAGCAGCCCCGGGACTAGCGGGGGCACAGATACGCAGTATTTT. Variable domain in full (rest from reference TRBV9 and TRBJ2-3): DSGVTQTPKHLITATGQRVTLRCSPRSGDLSVYWYQQSLDQGLQFLIQYYNGEERAKGNILERFSAQQFPDLHSELNLSSLELGDSALYFCASSPGTSGGTDTQYFGPGTRLTVL.

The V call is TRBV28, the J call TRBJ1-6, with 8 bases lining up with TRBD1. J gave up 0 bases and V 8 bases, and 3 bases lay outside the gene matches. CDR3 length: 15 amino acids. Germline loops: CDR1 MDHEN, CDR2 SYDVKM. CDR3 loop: CASLRGLSYNSPLHF. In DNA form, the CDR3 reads TGTGCCAGCCTCAGGGGGCTCTCCTATAATTCACCCCTCCACTTT.

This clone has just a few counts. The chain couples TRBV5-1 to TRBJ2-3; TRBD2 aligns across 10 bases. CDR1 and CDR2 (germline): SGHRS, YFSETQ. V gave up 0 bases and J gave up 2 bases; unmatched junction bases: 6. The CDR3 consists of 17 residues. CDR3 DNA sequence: TGCGCCAGCAGCTTGGCCACGCTAGCGGGGGTCACAGATACGCAGTATTTT. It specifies CASSLATLAGVTDTQYF. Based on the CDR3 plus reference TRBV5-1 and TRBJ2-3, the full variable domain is KAGVTQTPRYLIKTRGQQVTLSCSPISGHRSVSWYQQTPGQGLQFLFEYFSETQRNKGNFPGRFSGRQFSNSRSEMNVSTLELGDSALYLCASSLATLAGVTDTQYFGPGTRLTVL.

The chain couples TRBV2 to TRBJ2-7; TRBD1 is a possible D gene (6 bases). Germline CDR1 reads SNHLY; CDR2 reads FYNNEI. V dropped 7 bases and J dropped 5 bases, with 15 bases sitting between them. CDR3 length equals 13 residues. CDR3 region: CASMYRERDEQYF. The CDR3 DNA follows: TGTGCCAGCATGTACAGGGAGAGGGACGAGCAGTACTTC.

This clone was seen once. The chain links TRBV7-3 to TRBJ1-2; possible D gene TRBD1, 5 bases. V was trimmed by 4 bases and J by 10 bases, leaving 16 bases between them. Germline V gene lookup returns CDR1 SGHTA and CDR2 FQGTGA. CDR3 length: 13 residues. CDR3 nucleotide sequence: TGTGCCAGCAGCTCTCACCCCGACAGCTACTACACCTTC. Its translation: CASSSHPDSYYTF.

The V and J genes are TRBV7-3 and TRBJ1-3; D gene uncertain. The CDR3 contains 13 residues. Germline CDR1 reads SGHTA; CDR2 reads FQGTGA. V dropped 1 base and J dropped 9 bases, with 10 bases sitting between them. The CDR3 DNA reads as TGTGCCAGCAGCTTAAACGACGAGGGCACCATATATTTT. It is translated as CASSLNDEGTIYF.

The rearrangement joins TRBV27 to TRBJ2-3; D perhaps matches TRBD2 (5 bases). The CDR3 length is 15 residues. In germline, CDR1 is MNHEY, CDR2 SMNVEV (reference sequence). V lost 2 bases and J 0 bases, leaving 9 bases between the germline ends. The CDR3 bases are TGTGCCAGCAGTTTACCTCGGACTAGCACAGATACGCAGTATTTT. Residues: CASSLPRTSTDTQYF.

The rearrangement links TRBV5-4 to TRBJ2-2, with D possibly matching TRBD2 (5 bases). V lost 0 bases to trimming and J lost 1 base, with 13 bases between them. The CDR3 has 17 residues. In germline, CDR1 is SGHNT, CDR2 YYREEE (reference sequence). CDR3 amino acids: CASSLVQQGGNTGELFF. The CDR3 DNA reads TGTGCCAGCAGCTTGGTACAGCAAGGAGGGAACACCGGGGAGCTGTTTTTT.

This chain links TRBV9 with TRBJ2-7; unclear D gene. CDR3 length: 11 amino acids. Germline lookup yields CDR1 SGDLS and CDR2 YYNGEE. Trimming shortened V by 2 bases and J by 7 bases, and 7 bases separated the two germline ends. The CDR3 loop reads CASSVGKEQYF. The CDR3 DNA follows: TGTGCCAGCAGCGTCGGCAAGGAGCAGTACTTC. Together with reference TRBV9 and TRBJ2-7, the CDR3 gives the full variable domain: DSGVTQTPKHLITATGQRVTLRCSPRSGDLSVYWYQQSLDQGLQFLIQYYNGEERAKGNILERFSAQQFPDLHSELNLSSLELGDSALYFCASSVGKEQYFGPGTRLTVT.